This T cell receptor (beta chain) was sequenced for a study of blood T cell repertoires in COVID-19. In germline, CDR1 is SGHRS, CDR2 YFSETQ. This CDR3 has 14 amino acids. The V gene end was trimmed by 3 bases and the J gene end by 10 bases; junction bases not matched to a gene: 10. Participant reports of clinical history set cohort assignment. What the recovered Cohort 3 donors had was two negative PCRs, clearance, or symptom resolution. In the study's own analysis: Quantification of nucleated cells was approximated via reference gene primer amplification. The method was immunoSEQ multiplex PCR; TCRdb's version includes in-frame clones alone and lacks a portion of them. V and J calls and clone size are given by that table; D and trimming were obtained from the DNA. This sample carries just over 300,000 clones, about nine tenths of them seen once, and the ten largest clones take approximately 4.1%.

The V gene is TRBV5-1, the J gene TRBJ2-1; 7 bases match TRBD2. The clonotype was recovered from a man aged 25 to 45 who had recovered from COVID-19. The material sequenced was PBMCs or T cells enriched from blood (not recorded which). CDR3 protein: CASSSSSGVGEQFF. The CDR3 DNA sequence: TGCGCCAGCAGCTCTTCTAGCGGCGTCGGAGAGCAGTTCTTC.